This is a list of T cell receptor delta chains from one sample in a study of gamma-delta T cells after stem cell transplantation. TCRdb repeated clone calling on the RT-PCR reads with CATT. The top ten hold approximately 23% of the sample, which has just over 2,500 delta-chain clones, 22% seen once. Sequencing was done on a sample of gamma-delta T cells. Source of these receptors: a human donor. It is not recorded whose cells these are; they may come from a transplant donor. Each CDR3 is given with its conserved first and last residue. D genes are given only for firm matches. Where a row states a size, it is once, few, many or the class of an expanded clone; other rows omit it.

j_call cdr3_length v_call clone_size d_call cdr3_aa cdr3_nt
TRDJ1 17 TRDV2 - - CACDTLRALTRTEKLIF TGTGCCTGTGACACCTTGAGGGCCCTAACCCGCACCGAGAAACTCATCTTT
TRDJ1 16 TRDV2 medium-sized - CACDNLSWTSTDKLIF TGTGCCTGTGACAACCTCTCCTGGACCTCCACCGATAAACTCATCTTT
TRDJ1 15 TRDV2 medium-sized TRDD3 CACDALGERTDKLIF TGTGCCTGTGACGCACTGGGGGAGAGAACCGATAAACTCATCTTT
TRDJ1 23 TRDV2 medium-sized TRDD3 CACDTVNFRQPNAPLGDTGKLIF TGTGCCTGTGACACAGTGAACTTCCGTCAACCAAACGCGCCCCTGGGGGATACAGGTAAACTCATCTTT
TRDJ1 17 TRDV2 medium-sized - CACDTLGVPSHTDKLIF TGTGCCTGTGACACATTGGGGGTTCCTTCTCACACCGATAAACTCATCTTT
TRDJ1 20 TRDV2 medium-sized TRDD3 CACDTVLSRTGGAYTDKLIF TGTGCCTGTGACACTGTCCTGTCCCGTACTGGGGGAGCGTACACCGATAAACTCATCTTT
TRDJ1 16 TRDV2 medium-sized TRDD3 CACDPLGVSDTDKLIF TGTGCCTGTGACCCGCTGGGGGTGTCGGACACCGATAAACTCATCTTT
TRDJ1 16 TRDV2 medium-sized TRDD3 CACDTLDGGPVDKLIF TGTGCCTGTGACACCTTGGATGGGGGACCGGTCGATAAACTCATCTTT
TRDJ1 14 TRDV2 medium-sized TRDD3 CACDELGVADKLIF TGTGCCTGTGACGAGCTGGGGGTCGCCGATAAACTCATCTTT
TRDJ1 17 TRDV2 few - CACDTAGVDSYTDKLIF TGTGCCTGTGACACCGCGGGGGTCGACTCGTACACCGATAAACTCATCTTT
TRDJ1 21 TRDV2 medium-sized TRDD3 CACDPVLGDTRVKTYTDKLIF TGTGCCTGTGACCCAGTACTGGGGGATACTAGGGTCAAAACGTACACCGATAAACTCATCTTT
TRDJ1 22 TRDV2 - TRDD3 CACDTLGPPLLGDTAYTDKLIF TGTGCCTGTGACACCCTCGGGCCCCCCTTACTGGGGGATACGGCGTACACCGATAAACTCATCTTT
TRDJ1 19 TRDV2 - TRDD3 CACELLLLGDTNHTDKLIF TGTGCCTGCGAACTTCTGTTACTGGGGGATACAAACCACACCGATAAACTCATCTTT
TRDJ1 19 TRDV2 few - CACDTIGGGRGTLSDKLIF TGTGCCTGTGACACCATTGGGGGTGGGAGAGGCACCCTGTCCGATAAACTCATCTTT
TRDJ1 20 TRDV2 few TRDD3 CACDTVSRTGGYADTDKLIF TGTGCCTGTGACACCGTCAGCCGGACTGGGGGATACGCGGACACCGATAAACTCATCTTT
TRDJ1 17 TRDV2 medium-sized - CACDTAENPRRGDKLIF TGTGCCTGTGACACCGCCGAGAACCCGCGCCGAGGCGATAAACTCATCTTT
TRDJ1 16 TRDV2 medium-sized TRDD3 CACDAVLGDGTDKLIF TGTGCCTGTGACGCTGTACTGGGGGATGGCACCGATAAACTCATCTTT
TRDJ1 16 TRDV2 - - CACDILSGENTDKLIF TGTGCCTGTGACATACTATCTGGGGAAAACACCGATAAACTCATCTTT
TRDJ1 15 TRDV2 large TRDD3 CACDVLLGDTDKLIF TGTGCCTGTGACGTCTTACTGGGGGATACCGATAAACTCATCTTT
TRDJ1 18 TRDV2 large TRDD3 CACDTVGVLGDTADKLIF TGTGCCTGTGACACCGTGGGGGTACTGGGGGATACGGCCGATAAACTCATCTTT
TRDJ1 16 TRDV2 medium-sized TRDD3 CACDVLGDTSTDKLIF TGTGCCTGTGACGTACTGGGGGATACTTCCACCGATAAACTCATCTTT
TRDJ2 21 TRDV2 - TRDD3 CACDSLDSPSTRDTGDDKLFF TGTGCCTGTGACTCACTAGATTCCCCCTCCACGAGGGATACGGGGGACGATAAACTCTTCTTT
TRDJ1 17 TRDV2 medium-sized TRDD3 CACDSLSGGYSTDKLIF TGTGCCTGTGACAGTCTCTCCGGGGGATACTCAACCGATAAACTCATCTTT
TRDJ1 15 TRDV2 medium-sized - CACDEVGGPGDKLIF TGTGCCTGTGACGAAGTCGGTGGTCCCGGCGATAAACTCATCTTT
TRDJ1 12 TRDV2 - - CATLLGTDKLIF TGTGCCACGCTACTGGGCACCGATAAACTCATCTTT
TRDJ1 20 TRDV2 large TRDD3 CACDPLGPSGEGGYTDKLIF TGTGCCTGTGACCCATTAGGACCCTCTGGGGAAGGGGGATACACCGATAAACTCATCTTT
TRDJ1 23 TRDV2 - TRDD3 CACDTLGLGDTRVGMINTDKLIF TGTGCCTGTGACACGTTGGGTCTGGGGGATACGCGTGTTGGCATGATCAACACCGATAAACTCATCTTT
TRDJ1 19 TRDV2 medium-sized TRDD3 CACDRLVGDTVRYTDKLIF TGTGCCTGTGACAGGTTGGTGGGGGATACGGTTCGGTACACCGATAAACTCATCTTT
TRDJ1 18 TRDV2 medium-sized TRDD3 CACDSLGVFPLYTDKLIF TGTGCCTGTGATTCACTGGGGGTCTTTCCGTTGTACACCGATAAACTCATCTTT
TRDJ1 17 TRDV2 medium-sized TRDD3 CACDDLLGDGRSDKLIF TGTGCCTGTGACGATTTACTGGGGGATGGACGAAGCGATAAACTCATCTTT
TRDJ3 19 TRDV2 medium-sized TRDD3 CACCPLGDELTWDTRQMFF TGTGCCTGTTGTCCCCTGGGGGACGAACTAACCTGGGACACCCGACAGATGTTTTTC
TRDJ1 16 TRDV2 medium-sized - CACDTLGPGGTDKLIF TGTGCCTGTGACACCTTGGGCCCGGGGGGGACCGATAAACTCATCTTT
TRDJ1 18 TRDV1 medium-sized TRDD3 CSAPASKRYWGIADKLIF TGCTCCGCCCCCGCGAGTAAACGATACTGGGGGATAGCCGATAAACTCATCTTT
TRDJ1 19 TRDV2 - TRDD2 CACDTLPTRGEEYTDKLIF TGTGCCTGTGACACACTTCCTACTAGGGGAGAAGAGTACACCGATAAACTCATCTTT
TRDJ1 13 TRDV2 medium-sized TRDD3 CACDAWGTDKLIF TGTGCCTGTGACGCCTGGGGGACCGATAAACTCATCTTT
TRDJ3 18 TRDV2 medium-sized TRDD3 CACDRLGDSSWDTRQMFF TGTGCCTGTGACCGGCTGGGGGATTCCTCCTGGGACACCCGACAGATGTTTTTC
TRDJ1 17 TRDV2 medium-sized TRDD3 CACDPPLGGYSTDKLIF TGTGCCTGTGACCCTCCGCTGGGGGGATACTCCACCGATAAACTCATCTTT
TRDJ1 18 TRDV2 few TRDD3 CACDSLLGDTGSTDKLIF TGTGCCTGTGACTCCTTACTGGGGGATACAGGCTCCACCGATAAACTCATCTTT
TRDJ1 17 TRDV2 large TRDD3 CACDSVLGENYTDKLIF TGTGCCTGTGACTCAGTACTGGGGGAGAATTACACCGATAAACTCATCTTT
TRDJ1 17 TRDV2 few TRDD3 CACDTVSRTGGSDKLIF TGTGCCTGTGACACCGTCAGCCGGACTGGGGGATCGGATAAACTCATCTTT
TRDJ3 23 TRDV2 medium-sized TRDD3 CACDPPQMGDAFPSSWDTRQMFF TGTGCCTGTGACCCACCCCAAATGGGGGATGCTTTTCCAAGCTCCTGGGACACCCGACAGATGTTTTTC
TRDJ3 20 TRDV2 medium-sized TRDD3 CACDGATGGSSSWDTRQMFF TGTGCCTGTGATGGGGCTACTGGGGGGTCAAGCTCCTGGGACACCCGACAGATGTTTTTC
TRDJ1 17 TRDV2 medium-sized - CACDTGFGGGGHDKLIF TGTGCCTGTGACACCGGTTTTGGAGGTGGGGGGCACGATAAACTCATCTTT
TRDJ1 17 TRDV2 large TRDD3 CACDTLLGDTYTDKLIF TGTGCCTGTGACACCTTACTGGGGGATACTTACACCGATAAACTCATCTTT
TRDJ1 16 TRDV2 medium-sized TRDD3 CACDILGVSYTDKLIF TGTGCCTGTGATATACTGGGGGTTTCGTACACCGATAAACTCATCTTT
TRDJ3 20 TRDV2 few TRDD3 CACDTLILGEPHGDTRQMFF TGTGCCTGTGACACTCTGATCCTGGGGGAGCCACACGGGGACACCCGACAGATGTTTTTC